This T cell receptor (beta chain) was found in a study of blood T cell repertoires in COVID-19. Study as a whole: Samples representing acute and convalescent COVID-19 were sourced from the United States, Italy and Spain. From T cells, B-cell-depleted T cells, or PBMCs came the material, which was cDNA or gDNA.

CDR3 size: 14 residues. Trimming left V 0 bases short and J 2 bases short, with 9 bases between. Germline lookup yields CDR1 GTSNPN and CDR2 SVGIG (reference sequence). Method: immunoSEQ multiplex PCR; TCRdb's copy keeps in-frame clones and lacks some. The repertoire consists of around 260,000 clones, with 89% occurring once and the leading ten covering 0.94%. Material: peripheral blood. The origin of this receptor is a woman between 40 and 50 years old who had recovered from COVID-19. This chain connects TRBV30 to TRBJ2-3; weak D call: TRBD1 (6 bases). The CDR3 reads CAWSVTGNTDTQYF. CDR3 sequence (DNA): TGTGCCTGGAGTGTTACAGGGAACACAGATACGCAGTATTTT.